This T cell receptor beta chain was sequenced during a study of PD-1 blockade in classical Hodgkin lymphoma. A remark on this clone: Antigen specificity is unknown.

The time point here: cycle 4 day 1 (C4D1), after six to seven weeks of nivolumab. Every patient relapsed after autologous stem cell transplantation, and brentuximab vedotin exposure varied. Classifying best responses yielded complete response, partial response or progressive disease. Study-level points and caveats: Reported findings placed baseline TCR diversity lower in newly diagnosed patients (compared with healthy donors). Complete responders' baseline diversity resembled that of newly diagnosed patients. There was a significant rise in CD4+ TCR diversity by C4D1, with no such rise for CD8+.

Some clones are missing from TCRdb's copy, which holds only in-frame ones; the method was immunoSEQ multiplex PCR. The sample lists around 31,000 clones; 65% to 85% were seen once. Sequenced material: peripheral blood mononuclear cells (PBMCs), taken before the fourth cycle of nivolumab. The source of this sequence is a human donor with classical Hodgkin lymphoma.

The CDR3: CASSVGLAGTPSYNEQFF. The CDR3 DNA reads TGTGCCAGCAGCGTGGGACTAGCGGGAACTCCCTCCTACAATGAGCAGTTCTTC. The chain has TRBV9 and TRBJ2-1; 13 nucleotides align to TRBD2. There are 18 residues in the CDR3. CDR1 is SGDLS and CDR2 is YYNGEE in the germline V gene. After removal of 2 bases from V and 0 bases from J, the junction contained 5 bases not matched to a gene.